The T cell receptor (beta chain) described here comes from a study of CD8 T cells in ankylosing spondylitis. In TCRdb, the 5' RACE reads were re-called with MiXCR into one record per CDR3 protein. The table has 100,000 to 150,000 distinct CDR3 sequences, around 9% seen once; the top ten hold approximately 3.6%. This clonotype was counted many times. The J segment lost 5 bases and the V segment lost 6 bases, leaving 16 bases of the junction unmatched. Germline V gene sequence: CDR1 SGHAT, CDR2 FQNNGV. The CDR3 is 18 residues long. Sequenced sample: blood, either unsorted or a sorted T cell fraction (not recorded which). The source of this sequence is a male donor with ankylosing spondylitis or in good health (not recorded which). The chain joins TRBV11-2 to TRBJ2-1; 10 bases match TRBD2. The CDR3 loop reads CASSPRLAGDVGHNEQFF. As DNA, the CDR3 is TGTGCCAGCAGTCCTCGCCTAGCGGGAGACGTCGGGCACAATGAGCAGTTCTTC.